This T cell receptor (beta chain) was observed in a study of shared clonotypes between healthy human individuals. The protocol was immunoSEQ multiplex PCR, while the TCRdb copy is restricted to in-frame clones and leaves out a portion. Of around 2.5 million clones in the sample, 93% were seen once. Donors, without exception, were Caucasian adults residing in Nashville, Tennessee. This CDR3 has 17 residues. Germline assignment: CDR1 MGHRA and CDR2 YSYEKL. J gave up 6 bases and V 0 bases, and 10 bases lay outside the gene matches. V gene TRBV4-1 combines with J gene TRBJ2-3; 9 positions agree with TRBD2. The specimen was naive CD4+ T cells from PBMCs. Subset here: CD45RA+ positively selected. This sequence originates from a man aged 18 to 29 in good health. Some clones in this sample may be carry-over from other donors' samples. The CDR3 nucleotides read TGCGCCAGCAGCCAAGAAGGAAGCGGGAGGCCGGGGGATACGCAGTATTTT. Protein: CASSQEGSGRPGDTQYF.